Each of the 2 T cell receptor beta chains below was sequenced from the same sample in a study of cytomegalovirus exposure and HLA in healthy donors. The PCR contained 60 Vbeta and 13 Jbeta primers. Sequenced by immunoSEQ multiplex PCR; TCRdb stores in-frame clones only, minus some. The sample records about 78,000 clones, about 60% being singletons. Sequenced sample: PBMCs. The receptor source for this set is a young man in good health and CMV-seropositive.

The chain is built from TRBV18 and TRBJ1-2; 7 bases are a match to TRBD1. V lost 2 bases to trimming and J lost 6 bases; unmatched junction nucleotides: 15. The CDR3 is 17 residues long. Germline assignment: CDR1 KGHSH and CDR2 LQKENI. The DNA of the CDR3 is TGTGCCAGCTCACCAAGGGCGACAGGGTCTAAACCTGATGGCTACACCTTC. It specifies CASSPRATGSKPDGYTF.

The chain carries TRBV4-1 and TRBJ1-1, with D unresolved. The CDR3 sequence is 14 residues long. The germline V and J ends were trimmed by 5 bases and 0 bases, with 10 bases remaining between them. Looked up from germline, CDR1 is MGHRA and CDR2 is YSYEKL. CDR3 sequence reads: CASSIEPVNTEAFF. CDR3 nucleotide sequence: TGCGCCAGCAGCATTGAGCCCGTGAACACTGAAGCTTTCTTT.